This paragraph covers one T cell receptor beta chain sequence. The sample originates from a study of CXCR3-negative and CXCR3-positive naive CD8 T cells. The CDR3 sequence is 13 residues long. cDNA libraries for TRB were generated by 5' RACE incorporating UMI labels. TCRdb derives one entry per CDR3 protein from the 5' RACE reads, leaving out DNA. Its clone listing holds about 42,000 distinct CDR3 sequences. The clonotype comes from a human donor in good health. Some clones in this sample may be carry-over from other donors' samples. V and J are TRBV12-3 or TRBV12-4 and TRBJ2-1; TCRdb's D gene call, TRBD2, goes unchecked for lack of DNA. The sample taken for sequencing was naive CXCR3- CD8+ T cells from blood. As to subset: CD45RO-CCR7+CD27+CD95- naive CD8+ T cells lacking CXCR3 (TNR3-). Here the CDR3 reads CASSSLGVNEQFF.